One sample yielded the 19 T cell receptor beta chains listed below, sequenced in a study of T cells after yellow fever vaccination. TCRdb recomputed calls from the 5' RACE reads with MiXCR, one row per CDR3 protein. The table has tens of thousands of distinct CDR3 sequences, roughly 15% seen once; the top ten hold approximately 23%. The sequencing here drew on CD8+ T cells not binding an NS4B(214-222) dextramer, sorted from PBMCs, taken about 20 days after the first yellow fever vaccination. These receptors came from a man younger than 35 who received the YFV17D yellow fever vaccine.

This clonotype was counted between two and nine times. CDR3 residues: CASRPWTKAVETQYF. CDR3 nucleotides: TGTGCCAGCAGACCCTGGACTAAGGCGGTGGAGACCCAGTACTTC. This chain joins TRBV6-1 and TRBJ2-5; D possibly corresponds to TRBD2 (6 bases). The CDR3 loop spans 15 amino acids. V shed 6 bases and J shed 5 bases, with 19 bases lying between them. Per the germline V gene, CDR1 is MNHNS and CDR2 is SASEGT.

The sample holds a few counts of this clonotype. In nucleotides, the CDR3 is TGCGCCAGCAGAGGGTTGCTAGGGGTCCTGGCAACTAATGAAAAACTGTTTTTT. Translating gives CASRGLLGVLATNEKLFF. The chain is built from TRBV4-3 and TRBJ1-4, with D maybe TRBD1 (5 bases). This CDR3 is built from 18 residues. The germline V and J ends were trimmed by 6 bases and 0 bases, with 20 bases remaining between them. Germline CDR1 is LGHNA and CDR2 is YSLEER.

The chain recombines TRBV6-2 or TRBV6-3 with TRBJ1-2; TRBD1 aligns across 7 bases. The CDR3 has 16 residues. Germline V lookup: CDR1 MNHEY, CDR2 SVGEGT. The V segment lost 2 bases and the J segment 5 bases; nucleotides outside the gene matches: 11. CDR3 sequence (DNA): TGTGCCAGCAGTTACACCACGACAGGGTTCGGATATGGCTACACCTTC. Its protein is CASSYTTTGFGYGYTF.

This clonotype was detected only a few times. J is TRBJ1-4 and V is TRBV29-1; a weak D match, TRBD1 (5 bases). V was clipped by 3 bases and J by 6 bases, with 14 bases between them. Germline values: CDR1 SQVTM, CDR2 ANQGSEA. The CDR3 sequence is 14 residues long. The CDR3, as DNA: TGCAGCGTTGAGGAAGGGGTAGGGGATGAAAAACTGTTTTTT. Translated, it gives CSVEEGVGDEKLFF. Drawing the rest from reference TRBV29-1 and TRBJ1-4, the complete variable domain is SAVISQKPSRDICQRGTSLTIQCQVDSQVTMMFWYRQQPGQSLTLIATANQGSEATYESGFVIDKFPISRPNLTFSTLTVSNMSPEDSSIYLCSVEEGVGDEKLFFGSGTQLSVL.

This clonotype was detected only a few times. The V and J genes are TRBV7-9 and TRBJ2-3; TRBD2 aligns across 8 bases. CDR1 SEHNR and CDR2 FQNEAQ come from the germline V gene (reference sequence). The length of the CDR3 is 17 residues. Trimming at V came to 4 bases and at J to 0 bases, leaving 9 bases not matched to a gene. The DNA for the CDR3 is TGTGCCAGCAGCTCCCCTCCGGGGGGGCAAAGCACAGATACGCAGTATTTT. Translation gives CASSSPPGGQSTDTQYF. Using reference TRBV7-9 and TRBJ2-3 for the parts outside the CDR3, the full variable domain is DTGVSQNPRHKITKRGQNVTFRCDPISEHNRLYWYRQTLGQGPEFLTYFQNEAQLEKSRLLSDRFSAERPKGSFSTLEIQRTEQGDSAMYLCASSSPPGGQSTDTQYFGPGTRLTVL.

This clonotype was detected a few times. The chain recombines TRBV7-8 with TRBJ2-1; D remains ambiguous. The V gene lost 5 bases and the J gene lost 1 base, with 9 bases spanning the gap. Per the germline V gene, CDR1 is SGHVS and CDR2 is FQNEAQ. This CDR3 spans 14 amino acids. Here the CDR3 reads CASSTQESYNEQFF. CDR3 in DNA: TGTGCCAGCAGCACCCAGGAGTCCTACAATGAGCAGTTCTTC.

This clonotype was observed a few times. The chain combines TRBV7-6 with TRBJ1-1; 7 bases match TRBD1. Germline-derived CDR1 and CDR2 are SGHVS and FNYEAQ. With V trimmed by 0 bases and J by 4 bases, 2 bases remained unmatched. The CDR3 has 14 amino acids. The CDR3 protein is CASSLAGGGTEAFF. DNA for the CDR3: TGTGCCAGCAGCTTAGCAGGGGGCGGCACTGAAGCTTTCTTT. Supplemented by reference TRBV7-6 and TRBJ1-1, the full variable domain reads GAGVSQSPRYKVTKRGQDVALRCDPISGHVSLYWYRQALGQGPEFLTYFNYEAQQDKSGLPNDRFSAERPEGSISTLTIQRTEQRDSAMYRCASSLAGGGTEAFFGQGTRLTVV.

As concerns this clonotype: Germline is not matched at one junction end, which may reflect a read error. CDR3 region: CASSKGPGNQPQHF. The CDR3 coding sequence is TGCGCCAGCAGCAAGGGTCCGGGGAATCAGCCTCAGCATTTT. This rearrangement joins TRBV5-1 to TRBJ1-5, with unresolved D. The germline CDR1 and CDR2 sequences are SGHRS and YFSETQ. The CDR3 runs to 14 residues.

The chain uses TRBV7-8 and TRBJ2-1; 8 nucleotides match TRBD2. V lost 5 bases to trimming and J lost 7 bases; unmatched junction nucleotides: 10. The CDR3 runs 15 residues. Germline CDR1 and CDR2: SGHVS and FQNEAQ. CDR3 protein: CASSPVAGGINEQFF. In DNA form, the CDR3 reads TGTGCCAGCAGCCCCGTTGCGGGGGGCATTAATGAGCAGTTCTTC.

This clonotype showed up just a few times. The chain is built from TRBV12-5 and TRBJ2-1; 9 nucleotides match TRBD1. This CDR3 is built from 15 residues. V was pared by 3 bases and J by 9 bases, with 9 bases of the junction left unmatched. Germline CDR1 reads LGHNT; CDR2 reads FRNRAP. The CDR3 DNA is TGTGCTAGTGGTTTAGAACAGGGGGCGGGTAGTGAGCAGTTCTTC. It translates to CASGLEQGAGSEQFF.

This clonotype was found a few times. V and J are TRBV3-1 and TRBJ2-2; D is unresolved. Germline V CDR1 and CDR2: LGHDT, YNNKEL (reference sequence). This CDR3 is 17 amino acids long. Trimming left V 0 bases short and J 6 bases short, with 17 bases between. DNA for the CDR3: TGTGCCAGCAGCCAAGAGATCTTTGGGTATTCGGCCGGGGAGCTGTTTTTT. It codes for CASSQEIFGYSAGELFF.

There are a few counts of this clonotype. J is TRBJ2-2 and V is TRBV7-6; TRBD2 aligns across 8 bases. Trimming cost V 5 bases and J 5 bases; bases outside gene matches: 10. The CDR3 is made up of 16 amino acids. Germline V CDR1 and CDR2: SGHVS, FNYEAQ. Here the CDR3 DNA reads TGTGCCAGCAGCCCGGCGAGCGGGGGATTTACCGGGGAGCTGTTTTTT. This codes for CASSPASGGFTGELFF. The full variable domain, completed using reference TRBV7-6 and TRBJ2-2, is GAGVSQSPRYKVTKRGQDVALRCDPISGHVSLYWYRQALGQGPEFLTYFNYEAQQDKSGLPNDRFSAERPEGSISTLTIQRTEQRDSAMYRCASSPASGGFTGELFFGEGSRLTVL.

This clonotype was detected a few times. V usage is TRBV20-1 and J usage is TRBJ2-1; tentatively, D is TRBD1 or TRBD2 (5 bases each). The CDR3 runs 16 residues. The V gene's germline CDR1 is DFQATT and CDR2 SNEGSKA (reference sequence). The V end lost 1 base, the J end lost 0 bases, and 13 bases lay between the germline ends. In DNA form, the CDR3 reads TGCAGTGCTAGAGCCCCGGGGCCAGGCTCCTACAATGAGCAGTTCTTC. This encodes CSARAPGPGSYNEQFF.

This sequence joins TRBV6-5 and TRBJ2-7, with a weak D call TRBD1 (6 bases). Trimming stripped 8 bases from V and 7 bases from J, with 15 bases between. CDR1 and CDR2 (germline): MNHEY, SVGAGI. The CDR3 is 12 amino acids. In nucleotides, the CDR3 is TGTGCCAGCGGGGAACAGGGTAGGGAGCAGTACGTC. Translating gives CASGEQGREQYV.

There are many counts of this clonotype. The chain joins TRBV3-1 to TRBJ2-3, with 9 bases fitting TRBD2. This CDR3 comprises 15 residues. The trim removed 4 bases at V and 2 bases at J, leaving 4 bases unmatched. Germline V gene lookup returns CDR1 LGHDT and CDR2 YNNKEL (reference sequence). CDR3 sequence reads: CASSPTSGVTDTQYF. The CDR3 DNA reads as TGTGCCAGCAGCCCGACTAGCGGAGTCACAGATACGCAGTATTTT.

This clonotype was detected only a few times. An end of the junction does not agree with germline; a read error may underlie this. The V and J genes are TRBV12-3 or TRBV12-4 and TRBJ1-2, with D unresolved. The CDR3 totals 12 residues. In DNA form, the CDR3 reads TGTGCCAGCAGTTTCTTTTTCGATTGGTCCCACTTC. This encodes CASSFFFDWSHF.

The chain's CDR3 is CASSLARGGPNTGELFF. The DNA of the CDR3 is TGTGCCAGCAGCTTAGCCCGCGGGGGCCCTAACACCGGGGAGCTGTTTTTT. This chain joins TRBV7-9 and TRBJ2-2; TRBD2 might be the D (7 bases). V was clipped by 0 bases and J by 2 bases, with 13 bases between them. The CDR3 contains 17 residues. The germline V gene encodes CDR1 SEHNR and CDR2 FQNEAQ (reference sequence).

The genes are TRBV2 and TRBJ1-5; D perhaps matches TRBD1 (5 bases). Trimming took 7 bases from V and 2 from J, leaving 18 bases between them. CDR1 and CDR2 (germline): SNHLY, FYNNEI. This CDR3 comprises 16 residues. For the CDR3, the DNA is TGTGCCAGCACAATGACCCGGGACCGCCGCAATCAGCCCCAGCATTTT. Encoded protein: CASTMTRDRRNQPQHF.

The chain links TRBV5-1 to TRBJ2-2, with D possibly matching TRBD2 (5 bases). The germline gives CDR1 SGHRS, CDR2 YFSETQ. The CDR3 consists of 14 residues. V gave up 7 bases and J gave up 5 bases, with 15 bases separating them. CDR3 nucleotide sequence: TGCGCCAGCGGCTATCAGCGGCATACCGGGGAGCTGTTTTTT. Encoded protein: CASGYQRHTGELFF.